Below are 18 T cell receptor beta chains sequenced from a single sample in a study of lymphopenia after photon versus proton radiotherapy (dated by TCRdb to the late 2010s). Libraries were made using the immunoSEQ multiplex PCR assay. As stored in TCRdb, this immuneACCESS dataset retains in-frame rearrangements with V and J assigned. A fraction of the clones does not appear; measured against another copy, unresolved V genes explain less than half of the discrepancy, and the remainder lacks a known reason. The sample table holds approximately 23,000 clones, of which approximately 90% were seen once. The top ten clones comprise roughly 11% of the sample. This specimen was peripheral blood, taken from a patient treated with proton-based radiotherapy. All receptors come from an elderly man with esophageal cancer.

In DNA form, the CDR3 reads TGTGCCAGCACACGACAGGCCCTGGGGACTGAAGCTTTCTTT. Translation gives CASTRQALGTEAFF. The chain employs TRBV19 and TRBJ1-1; weak D call: TRBD1 (6 bases). The V end was cut by 9 bases, the J end by 5 bases, with 19 bases between. The length of the CDR3 is 14 residues. Germline V gene lookup returns CDR1 LNHDA and CDR2 SQIVND (reference sequence).

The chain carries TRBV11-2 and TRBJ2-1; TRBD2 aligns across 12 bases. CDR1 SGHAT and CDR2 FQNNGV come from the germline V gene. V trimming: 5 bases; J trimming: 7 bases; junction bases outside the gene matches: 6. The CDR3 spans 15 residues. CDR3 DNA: TGTGCCAGCAGCCCGACTAGCGGGAGCAAAAATGAGCAGTTCTTC. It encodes CASSPTSGSKNEQFF.

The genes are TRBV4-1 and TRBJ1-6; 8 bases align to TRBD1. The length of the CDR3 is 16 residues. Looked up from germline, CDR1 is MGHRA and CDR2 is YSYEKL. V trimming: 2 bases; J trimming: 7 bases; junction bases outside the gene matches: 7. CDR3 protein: CASSQSDRGGNSPLHF. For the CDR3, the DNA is TGCGCCAGCAGCCAATCCGACAGGGGAGGGAATTCACCCCTCCACTTT.

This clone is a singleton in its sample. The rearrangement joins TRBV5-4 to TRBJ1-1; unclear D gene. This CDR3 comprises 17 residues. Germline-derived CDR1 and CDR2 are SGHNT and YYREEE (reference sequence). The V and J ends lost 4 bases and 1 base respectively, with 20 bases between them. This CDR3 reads CASSTLPRRTSNTEAFF. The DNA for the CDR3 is TGTGCCAGCAGCACACTCCCCCGACGGACCTCGAACACTGAAGCTTTCTTT.

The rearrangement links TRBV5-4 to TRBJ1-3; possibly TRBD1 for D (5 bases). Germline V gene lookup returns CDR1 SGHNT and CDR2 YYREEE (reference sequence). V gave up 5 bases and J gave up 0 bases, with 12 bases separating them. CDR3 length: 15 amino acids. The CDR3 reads CASSSGGNSGNTIYF. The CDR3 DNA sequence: TGTGCCAGCAGTTCTGGGGGGAACTCTGGAAACACCATATATTTT.

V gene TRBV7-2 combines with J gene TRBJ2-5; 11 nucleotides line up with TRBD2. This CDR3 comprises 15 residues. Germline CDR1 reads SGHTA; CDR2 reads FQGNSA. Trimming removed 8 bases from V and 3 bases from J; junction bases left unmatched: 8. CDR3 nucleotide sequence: TGTGCCAGCGCCTTTCTAGCGGGGGGTAAAGAGACCCAGTACTTC. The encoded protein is CASAFLAGGKETQYF.

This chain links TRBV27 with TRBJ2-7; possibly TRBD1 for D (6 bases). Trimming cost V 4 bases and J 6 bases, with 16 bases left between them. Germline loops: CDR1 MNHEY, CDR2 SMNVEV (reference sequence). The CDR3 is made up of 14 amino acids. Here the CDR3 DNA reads TGTGCCAGCAGTTGGGGGCTCACCCCAGGCGAGCAGTACTTC. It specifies CASSWGLTPGEQYF.

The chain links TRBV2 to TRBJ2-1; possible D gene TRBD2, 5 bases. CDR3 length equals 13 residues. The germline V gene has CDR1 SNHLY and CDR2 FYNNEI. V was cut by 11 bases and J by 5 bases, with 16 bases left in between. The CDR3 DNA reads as TGTGCCCTCTCTCCTTCGGGGAACAATGAGCAGTTCTTC. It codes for CALSPSGNNEQFF.

This CDR3 reads CASSPQGDGYEQYF. The CDR3 DNA follows: TGTGCCAGCAGCCCTCAGGGAGATGGCTACGAGCAGTACTTC. The rearrangement links TRBV7-9 to TRBJ2-7; either TRBD1 or TRBD2 may fit D (5 bases each). Trimming left V 5 bases short and J 3 bases short, with 14 bases between. Germline V gene lookup returns CDR1 SEHNR and CDR2 FQNEAQ (reference sequence). This CDR3 is built from 14 residues.

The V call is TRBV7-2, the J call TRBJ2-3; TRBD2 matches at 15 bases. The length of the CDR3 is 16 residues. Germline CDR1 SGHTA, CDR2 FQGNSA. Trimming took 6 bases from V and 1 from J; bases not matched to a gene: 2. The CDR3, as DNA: TGTGCCAGCAGACGGACTAGCGGGGGGGGCACAGATACGCAGTATTTT. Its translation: CASRRTSGGGTDTQYF.

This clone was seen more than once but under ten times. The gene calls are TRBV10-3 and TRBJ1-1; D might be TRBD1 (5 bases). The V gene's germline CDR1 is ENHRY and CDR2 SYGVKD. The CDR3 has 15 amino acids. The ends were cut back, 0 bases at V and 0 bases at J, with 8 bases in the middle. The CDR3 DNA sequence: TGTGCCATCAGTGAGTCCGGGACGGTGAACACTGAAGCTTTCTTT. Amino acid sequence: CAISESGTVNTEAFF.

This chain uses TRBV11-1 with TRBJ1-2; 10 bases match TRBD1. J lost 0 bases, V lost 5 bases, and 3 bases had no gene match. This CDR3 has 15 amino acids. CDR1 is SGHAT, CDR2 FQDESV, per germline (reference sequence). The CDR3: CASSLGQGANYGYTF. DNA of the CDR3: TGTGCCAGCAGCCTTGGACAGGGGGCTAACTATGGCTACACCTTC.

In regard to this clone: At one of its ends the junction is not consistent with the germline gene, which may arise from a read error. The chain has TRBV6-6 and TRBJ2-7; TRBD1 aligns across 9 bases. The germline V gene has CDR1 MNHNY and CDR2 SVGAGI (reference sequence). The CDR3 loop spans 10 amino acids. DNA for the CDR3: TGTGCCAGCAGTTACCGGGACAGGGTGTTC. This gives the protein CASSYRDRVF.

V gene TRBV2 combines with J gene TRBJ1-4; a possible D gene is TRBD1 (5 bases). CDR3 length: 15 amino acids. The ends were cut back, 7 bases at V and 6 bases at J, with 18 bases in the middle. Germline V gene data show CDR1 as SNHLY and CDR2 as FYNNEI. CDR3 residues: CASTSMGGRDEKLFF. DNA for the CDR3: TGTGCCAGCACCTCCATGGGGGGTAGGGATGAAAAACTGTTTTTT.

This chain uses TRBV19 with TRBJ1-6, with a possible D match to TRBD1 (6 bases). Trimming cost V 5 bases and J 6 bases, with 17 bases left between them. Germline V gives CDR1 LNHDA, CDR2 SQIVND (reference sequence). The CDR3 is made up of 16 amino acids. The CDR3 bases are TGTGCCAGTAGTTTCGGAGGGGGAGAGGGTAATTCACCCCTCCACTTT. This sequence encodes CASSFGGGEGNSPLHF.

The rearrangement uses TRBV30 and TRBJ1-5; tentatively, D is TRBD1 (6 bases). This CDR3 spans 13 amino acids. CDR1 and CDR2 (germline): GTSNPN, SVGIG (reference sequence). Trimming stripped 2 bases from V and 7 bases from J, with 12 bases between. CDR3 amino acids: CAWSIGGSQPQHF. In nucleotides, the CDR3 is TGTGCCTGGAGTATAGGGGGTAGCCAGCCCCAGCATTTT.

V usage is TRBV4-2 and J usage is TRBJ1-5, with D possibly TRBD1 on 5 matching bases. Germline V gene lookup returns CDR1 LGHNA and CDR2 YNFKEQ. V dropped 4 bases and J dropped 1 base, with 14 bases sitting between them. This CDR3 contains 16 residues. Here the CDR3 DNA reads TGTGCCAGCAGCCGATGGGGCCGGTACAGCAATCAGCCCCAGCATTTT. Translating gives CASSRWGRYSNQPQHF.

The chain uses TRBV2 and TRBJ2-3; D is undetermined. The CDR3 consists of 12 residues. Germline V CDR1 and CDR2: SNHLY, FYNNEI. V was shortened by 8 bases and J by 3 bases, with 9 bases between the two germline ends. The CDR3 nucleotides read TGTGCCAGCGTGGGCCTAACAGATACGCAGTATTTT. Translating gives CASVGLTDTQYF. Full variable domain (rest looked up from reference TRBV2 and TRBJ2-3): EPEVTQTPSHQVTQMGQEVILRCVPISNHLYFYWYRQILGQKVEFLVSFYNNEISEKSEIFDDQFSVERPDGSNFTLKIRSTKLEDSAMYFCASVGLTDTQYFGPGTRLTVL.